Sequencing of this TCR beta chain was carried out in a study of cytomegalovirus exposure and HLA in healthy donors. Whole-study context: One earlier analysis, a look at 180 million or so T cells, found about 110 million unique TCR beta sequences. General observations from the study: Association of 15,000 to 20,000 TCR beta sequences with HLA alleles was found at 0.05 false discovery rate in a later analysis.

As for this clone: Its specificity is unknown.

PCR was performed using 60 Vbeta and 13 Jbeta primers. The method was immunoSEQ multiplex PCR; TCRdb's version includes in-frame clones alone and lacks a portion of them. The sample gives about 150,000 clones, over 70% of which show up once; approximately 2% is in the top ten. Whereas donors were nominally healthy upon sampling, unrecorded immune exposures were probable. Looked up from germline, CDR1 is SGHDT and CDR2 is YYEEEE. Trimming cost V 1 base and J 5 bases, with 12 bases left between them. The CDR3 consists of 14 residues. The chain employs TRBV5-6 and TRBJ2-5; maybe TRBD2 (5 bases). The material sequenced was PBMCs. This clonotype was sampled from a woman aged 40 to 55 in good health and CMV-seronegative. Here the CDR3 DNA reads TGTGCCAGCAGCTTGAGGGTTTGGAGGGAGACCCAGTACTTC. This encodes CASSLRVWRETQYF.